Listed here are 16 T cell receptor beta chains from one sample, sequenced in a study of blood T cells in healthy people across ages. A second 7 to 11 cycle PCR used barcoded and J-beta primers. TCRdb itself ran the 5' RACE reads through MiXCR, one entry per CDR3 protein. The sample includes 1,100,000 or so distinct CDR3 sequences, more than 40% of them seen just once. The specimen was blood. All receptors derive from a woman aged 55-69 years in good health.

This chain connects TRBV6-5 to TRBJ2-1; 13 bases line up with TRBD2. CDR1 and CDR2 from the germline V gene are MNHEY and SVGAGI. V dropped 6 bases and J dropped 12; count of bases not matched to a gene: 11. The CDR3 is 15 residues long. Written as DNA, the CDR3 is TGTGCCAGCAGGACTAGCGGGAGGCAGAAGGGTGGGCAGTTCTTC. This encodes CASRTSGRQKGGQFF.

A note on this clonotype: With a much larger clone just one base away, this may be a read error. The chain combines TRBV20-1 with TRBJ2-1; no reliable D call. Germline V gene sequence: CDR1 DFQATT, CDR2 SNEGSKA (reference sequence). The CDR3 runs 10 residues. Trimming removed 5 bases at V and 13 bases at J, with 12 bases between. DNA for the CDR3: TGCAGTGCTGCACAAGAGACCCAGTTCTTC. Amino acid sequence: CSAAQETQFF.

CDR3 nucleotides: TGTGCCATCAGTGAGTTATGGGGGAGCAATCAGCCCCAGCATTTT. It translates to CAISELWGSNQPQHF. The chain carries TRBV10-3 and TRBJ1-5; TRBD1 is a possible D gene (5 bases). This CDR3 region has 15 residues. Germline loops: CDR1 ENHRY, CDR2 SYGVKD. V lost 1 base, J lost 1 base, and 8 bases lay in between.

This clonotype was counted only a few times. The V and J genes are TRBV12-3 or TRBV12-4 and TRBJ2-1; the match to TRBD2 covers 7 bases. The CDR3 runs to 12 residues. V was clipped by 6 bases and J by 8 bases; unmatched bases: 4. The CDR3 DNA sequence: TGTGCCAGCAGGATGCGGGAGTATGAGCAGTTCTTC. Its translation is CASRMREYEQFF.

The rearrangement links TRBV7-2 to TRBJ2-7, with a tentative D call TRBD2 (6 bases). The germline V and J ends were trimmed by 5 bases and 7 bases, with 18 bases remaining between them. Germline CDR1 reads SGHTA; CDR2 reads FQGNSA. The CDR3 contains 14 residues. The CDR3 loop reads CASSPRRVSREQYF. In DNA, the CDR3 is TGTGCCAGCAGCCCTAGGAGGGTCTCTAGGGAGCAGTACTTC.

The chain couples TRBV19 to TRBJ2-7, with 8 bases matching TRBD1. The CDR3 contains 14 residues. The V gene end was trimmed by 7 bases and the J gene end by 3 bases; junction bases not matched to a gene: 8. Germline assignment: CDR1 LNHDA and CDR2 SQIVND (reference sequence). CDR3 region: CASTPGTGYYEQYF. The CDR3 DNA reads as TGTGCCAGTACCCCCGGGACAGGCTACTACGAGCAGTACTTC.

This clonotype was counted only a few times. The rearrangement uses TRBV4-1 and TRBJ2-1; 11 bases line up with TRBD2. In germline, CDR1 is MGHRA, CDR2 YSYEKL. V shed 1 base, J shed 7 bases, and the junction held 3 bases outside the gene matches. The CDR3 sequence is 15 residues long. The DNA of the CDR3 is TGCGCCAGCAGCCAAGCTAGCGGGAGGTGGAATGAGCAGTTCTTC. Translated, it gives CASSQASGRWNEQFF.

The rearrangement joins TRBV12-3 or TRBV12-4 to TRBJ1-6; D call uncertain. V was pared by 1 base and J by 8 bases, with 9 bases between. CDR3 size: 14 residues. CDR3 region: CASSLDSQDSPLHF. The CDR3 coding sequence is TGTGCCAGCAGTTTAGACAGCCAGGATTCACCCCTCCACTTT.

In this sample, this clonotype turned up a few times. The genes are TRBV20-1 and TRBJ2-5; no definite D call. The CDR3 is 14 residues long. V lost 0 bases and J 4 bases, leaving 12 bases between the germline ends. Germline-derived CDR1 and CDR2 are DFQATT and SNEGSKA (reference sequence). The CDR3 region has the DNA TGCAGTGCTAGAGATTTGGCCGTGATAGAGACCCAGTACTTC. This translates into CSARDLAVIETQYF.

The chain recombines TRBV6-1 with TRBJ1-2; D unclear. V lost 8 bases to trimming and J lost 4 bases, with 14 bases between them. There are 13 residues in the CDR3. Per the germline V gene, CDR1 is MNHNS and CDR2 is SASEGT. CDR3 loop: CASGRLAFYGYTF. CDR3 DNA sequence: TGTGCCAGCGGCCGTCTCGCCTTCTATGGCTACACCTTC.

This clonotype occurred many times. The chain links TRBV14 to TRBJ2-7; D ambiguous. The germline CDR1 and CDR2 sequences are SGHDN and FVKESK. Trimming stripped 2 bases from V and 7 bases from J, with 12 bases between. This CDR3 has 13 residues. CDR3 sequence reads: CASSQSTAWEQYF. CDR3 nucleotides: TGTGCCAGCAGCCAATCGACCGCATGGGAGCAGTACTTC. The full variable domain, completed using reference TRBV14 and TRBJ2-7, is EAGVTQFPSHSVIEKGQTVTLRCDPISGHDNLYWYRRVMGKEIKFLLHFVKESKQDESGMPNNRFLAERTGGTYSTLKVQPAELEDSGVYFCASSQSTAWEQYFGPGTRLTVT.

This clonotype was detected a few times. The CDR3 here is CASRMGLADTYEQYF. Here the CDR3 DNA reads TGTGCCAGCAGGATGGGACTAGCGGATACCTACGAGCAGTACTTC. V gene TRBV3-1 combines with J gene TRBJ2-4, with 11 positions matching TRBD2. The last part of the DNA fits TRBJ2-7 better; the J call may be wrong. CDR3 length equals 15 residues. Germline CDR1 LGHDT, CDR2 YNNKEL (reference sequence).

This chain connects TRBV27 to TRBJ2-4; D might be TRBD2 (6 bases). The J call may be incorrect, as the DNA end agrees better with TRBJ2-7. From germline, CDR1 is MNHEY and CDR2 SMNVEV (reference sequence). This CDR3 has 13 amino acids. For the CDR3, the DNA is TGTGCCAGCAGTGGAGGGGTTGCCTACGAGCAGTACTTC. This encodes CASSGGVAYEQYF.

This clonotype was found many times. The CDR3 here is CASRRGQGTYEQYF. CDR3 sequence (DNA): TGTGCCAGCAGACGAGGACAGGGAACTTACGAGCAGTACTTC. The V call is TRBV28, the J call TRBJ2-7, with TRBD1 identical over 8 bases. J lost 4 bases, V lost 6 bases, and 8 bases had no gene match. Germline V CDR1 and CDR2: MDHEN, SYDVKM. This CDR3 is 14 amino acids long.

The CDR3 nucleotides are TGTGCCACCAGTGATGGGCACACGGCGTACTTC. Amino acid sequence: CATSDGHTAYF. V usage is TRBV24-1 and J usage is TRBJ2-5, with D hard to call. The germline V gene encodes CDR1 KGHDR and CDR2 SFDVKD. The CDR3 runs 11 residues. V was trimmed by 3 bases and J by 13 bases, leaving 11 bases between them.

In its sample, this clonotype was seen a few times. This chain connects TRBV27 to TRBJ2-6; 8 nucleotides line up with TRBD1. V lost 6 bases and J lost 0; bases outside the gene matches: 10. Germline CDR1 MNHEY, CDR2 SMNVEV (reference sequence). The CDR3 sequence is 18 residues long. The CDR3 DNA reads TGTGCCAGCAGCTCCCGGACAGGGCAAGGCTCTGGGGCCAACGTCCTGACTTTC. It is translated as CASSSRTGQGSGANVLTF.